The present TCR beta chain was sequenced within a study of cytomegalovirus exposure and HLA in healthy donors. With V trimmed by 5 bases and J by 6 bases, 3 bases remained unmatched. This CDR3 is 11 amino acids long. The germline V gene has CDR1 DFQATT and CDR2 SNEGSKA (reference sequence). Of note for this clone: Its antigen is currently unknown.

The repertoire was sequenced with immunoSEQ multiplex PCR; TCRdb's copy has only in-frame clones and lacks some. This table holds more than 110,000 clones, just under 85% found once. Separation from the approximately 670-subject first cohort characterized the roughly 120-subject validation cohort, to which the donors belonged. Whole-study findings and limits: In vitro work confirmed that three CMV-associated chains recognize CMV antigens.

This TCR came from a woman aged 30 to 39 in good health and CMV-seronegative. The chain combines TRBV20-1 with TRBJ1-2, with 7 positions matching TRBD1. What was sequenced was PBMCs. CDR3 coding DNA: TGCAGTGCTTATACAGGGGATGGCTACACCTTC. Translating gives CSAYTGDGYTF.